This entry lists 3 T cell receptor beta chains sequenced from one sample in a study of blood T cell repertoires in COVID-19. Libraries were prepared by immunoSEQ multiplex PCR; TCRdb keeps only in-frame clonotypes and omits some of them. The sample includes approximately 300,000 clones, about 86% of them seen just once. Sequenced sample: peripheral blood. The receptor set was obtained from a woman between 50 and 59 years old with acute or convalescent COVID-19.

This chain joins TRBV10-3 and TRBJ2-5, with D tentatively TRBD2 (5 bases). Germline V gene sequence: CDR1 ENHRY, CDR2 SYGVKD. The germline V and J ends were trimmed by 6 bases and 0 bases, with 11 bases remaining between them. The CDR3 totals 14 residues. CDR3 loop: CAIRRADDQETQYF. CDR3 in DNA: TGTGCCATCAGGAGGGCCGACGACCAAGAGACCCAGTACTTC.

The chain carries TRBV6-2 or TRBV6-3 and TRBJ2-5; 7 nucleotides align to TRBD2. The V gene end was trimmed by 0 bases and the J gene end by 5 bases; junction bases not matched to a gene: 3. The V gene's germline CDR1 is MNHEY and CDR2 SVGEGT. The CDR3 is 14 amino acids. The CDR3 protein is CASSYSMGGETQYF. CDR3 in DNA: TGTGCCAGCAGTTACTCGATGGGAGGGGAGACCCAGTACTTC.

The J gene is TRBJ1-1, the V gene TRBV30; TRBD1 is a possible D gene (5 bases). Trimming removed 1 base at V and 0 bases at J, with 6 bases between. From germline, CDR1 is GTSNPN and CDR2 SVGIG (reference sequence). CDR3 length: 13 amino acids. CDR3: CAWSEQVNTEAFF. The DNA of the CDR3 is TGTGCCTGGAGTGAACAGGTGAACACTGAAGCTTTCTTT.